A selection of T cell receptor beta chains follows, all from one sample in a study of blood T cell repertoires in COVID-19. Method: immunoSEQ multiplex PCR; TCRdb's copy keeps in-frame clones and lacks some. Here the sample spans over 350,000 clones, 88% being singletons. Sequences were obtained from PBMCs or T cells enriched from blood (not recorded which). The source of these receptors is a young woman who had recovered from COVID-19. Each CDR3 is given without its conserved first and last residue. Each record gives: J gene, V gene, CDR3 protein.

j_gene: TRBJ1-5; v_gene: TRBV7-2; CDR3aa: ASRCLEGTGGPQH
j_gene: TRBJ1-6; v_gene: TRBV14; CDR3aa: ASSRLASGSYNSPLH
j_gene: TRBJ2-7; v_gene: TRBV28; CDR3aa: ASSLSGGSYEQY
j_gene: TRBJ2-7; v_gene: TRBV6-2/TRBV6-3; CDR3aa: ASSFPMGQASYEQY
j_gene: TRBJ1-4; v_gene: TRBV18; CDR3aa: ASSPEYATNEKLF
j_gene: TRBJ1-2; v_gene: TRBV27; CDR3aa: ASTSLLGRVYGYT
j_gene: TRBJ2-1; v_gene: TRBV5-1; CDR3aa: ASSLGKTGGFYNEQF
j_gene: TRBJ2-1; v_gene: TRBV18; CDR3aa: ASSDRSNNEQF
j_gene: TRBJ1-2; v_gene: TRBV23-1; CDR3aa: ASSQSGDISYGYT
j_gene: TRBJ2-3; v_gene: TRBV7-3; CDR3aa: ASSPQNSGVTDTQY
j_gene: TRBJ1-2; v_gene: TRBV30; CDR3aa: AWSPGQGSLT
j_gene: TRBJ1-2; v_gene: TRBV28; CDR3aa: ASSLSLQGYGYT
j_gene: TRBJ1-3; v_gene: TRBV9; CDR3aa: ASSDMTVSGNTIY
j_gene: TRBJ1-1; v_gene: TRBV6-5; CDR3aa: ASSYYGETEAF
j_gene: TRBJ1-6; v_gene: TRBV19; CDR3aa: ASSITRLRKTYNSPLH
j_gene: TRBJ1-2; v_gene: TRBV4-1; CDR3aa: ASSQATQANYGYT
j_gene: TRBJ2-2; v_gene: TRBV7-8; CDR3aa: ASSLTVAGGNTGELF
j_gene: TRBJ1-1; v_gene: TRBV6-1; CDR3aa: ASSEETGSVTEAF
j_gene: TRBJ1-1; v_gene: TRBV3-1/TRBV3-2; CDR3aa: ASSPGPPTAF
j_gene: TRBJ2-1; v_gene: TRBV7-2; CDR3aa: ASSLTGPIYHEQF
j_gene: TRBJ1-6; v_gene: TRBV9; CDR3aa: ASSVDRVNSPLH
j_gene: TRBJ2-3; v_gene: TRBV24-1; CDR3aa: ATSDLTPSGGRGTQY
j_gene: TRBJ2-7; v_gene: TRBV9; CDR3aa: ASSGDARTGGSYEQY
j_gene: TRBJ2-7; v_gene: TRBV7-8; CDR3aa: ASSIFTGYEQY
j_gene: TRBJ1-2; v_gene: TRBV28; CDR3aa: ASSLGGQRGYT
j_gene: TRBJ2-7; v_gene: TRBV7-2; CDR3aa: ASSSTGGSSYEQY
j_gene: TRBJ2-6; v_gene: TRBV11-1; CDR3aa: ASSLFGGVGANVLT
j_gene: TRBJ1-1; v_gene: TRBV10-3; CDR3aa: ATGTGAQNTEAF
j_gene: TRBJ1-2; v_gene: TRBV11-2; CDR3aa: ASSPYDRSYGYT
j_gene: TRBJ1-2; v_gene: TRBV28; CDR3aa: ASSLIQGSVYGYT
j_gene: TRBJ2-1; v_gene: TRBV6-2/TRBV6-3; CDR3aa: ASSYPSYRGGFDNEQF
j_gene: TRBJ2-7; v_gene: TRBV27; CDR3aa: ASSGGGEQY
j_gene: TRBJ1-2; v_gene: TRBV2; CDR3aa: ASSPEELGYT
j_gene: TRBJ1-2; v_gene: TRBV24-1; CDR3aa: ATSAAGGYT
j_gene: TRBJ2-3; v_gene: TRBV7-9; CDR3aa: ASSHSPGGQGRTDTQY
j_gene: TRBJ1-6; v_gene: TRBV6-1; CDR3aa: ASSELQGAGSPLH
j_gene: TRBJ1-2; v_gene: TRBV11-2; CDR3aa: ASSLGGFEGPFYGYT
j_gene: TRBJ2-7; v_gene: TRBV25-1; CDR3aa: ASSGTGHYEQY
j_gene: TRBJ2-1; v_gene: TRBV18; CDR3aa: ASSPNMHRGQNNEQF
j_gene: TRBJ2-7; v_gene: TRBV6-5; CDR3aa: ASSRATATYEQY
j_gene: TRBJ2-7; v_gene: TRBV9; CDR3aa: ASTRGDRVTEEQY
j_gene: TRBJ2-1; v_gene: TRBV5-4; CDR3aa: ASSLGSGLIYNEQF
j_gene: TRBJ2-7; v_gene: TRBV7-3; CDR3aa: ASSVQGGGYEQY
j_gene: TRBJ2-2; v_gene: TRBV9; CDR3aa: ASSVGVERGLRTGELF
j_gene: TRBJ1-2; v_gene: TRBV6-5; CDR3aa: ASSRDNYGYT
j_gene: TRBJ1-5; v_gene: TRBV6-6; CDR3aa: ASANFQGDTQPQH
j_gene: TRBJ2-1; v_gene: TRBV27; CDR3aa: ASSRTGRYNEQF
j_gene: TRBJ1-2; v_gene: TRBV5-5; CDR3aa: ASSWSNRVTQGYT